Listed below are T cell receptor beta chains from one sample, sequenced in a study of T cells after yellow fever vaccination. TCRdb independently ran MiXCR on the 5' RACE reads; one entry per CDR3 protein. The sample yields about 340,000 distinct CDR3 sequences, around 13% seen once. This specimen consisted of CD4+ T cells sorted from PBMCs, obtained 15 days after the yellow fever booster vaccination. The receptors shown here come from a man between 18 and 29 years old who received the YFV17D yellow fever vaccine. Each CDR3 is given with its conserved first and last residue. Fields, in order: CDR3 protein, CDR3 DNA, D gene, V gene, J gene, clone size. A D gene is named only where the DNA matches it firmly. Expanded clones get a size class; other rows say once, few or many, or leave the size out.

CDR3 protein: CASSSLAGGIGAKNIQYF
CDR3 DNA: TGTGCCAGCAGCTCTCTAGCGGGGGGGATCGGGGCCAAAAACATTCAGTACTTC
D gene: TRBD2
V gene: TRBV7-9
J gene: TRBJ2-4
clone size: -

CDR3 protein: CAISESYSDGVGYTF
CDR3 DNA: TGTGCCATCAGTGAGTCTTATAGCGACGGGGTCGGCTACACCTTC
D gene: -
V gene: TRBV10-3
J gene: TRBJ1-2
clone size: few

CDR3 protein: CASSVRGQADTQYF
CDR3 DNA: TGTGCCAGCAGCGTTAGGGGGCAGGCGGATACGCAGTATTTT
D gene: TRBD1
V gene: TRBV7-9
J gene: TRBJ2-3
clone size: -

CDR3 protein: CASSEAGGQAGYYTF
CDR3 DNA: TGTGCCAGCAGTGAAGCGGGGGGACAGGCTGGATACTACACCTTC
D gene: TRBD1
V gene: TRBV2
J gene: TRBJ1-2
clone size: -

CDR3 protein: CASSLRFGGAVGNQPQHF
CDR3 DNA: TGTGCCAGCAGCTTGAGATTCGGCGGGGCCGTTGGCAATCAGCCCCAGCATTTT
D gene: -
V gene: TRBV5-6
J gene: TRBJ1-5
clone size: -

CDR3 protein: CASSLNPGARETQYF
CDR3 DNA: TGTGCCAGCAGCTTAAATCCGGGGGCGCGTGAGACCCAGTACTTC
D gene: -
V gene: TRBV7-3
J gene: TRBJ2-5
clone size: many

CDR3 protein: CAIRKGQGNQPQHF
CDR3 DNA: TGTGCCATCAGAAAGGGACAGGGCAATCAGCCCCAGCATTTT
D gene: TRBD1
V gene: TRBV10-3
J gene: TRBJ1-5
clone size: -

CDR3 protein: CASRGTSGGPREQFF
CDR3 DNA: TGTGCCAGCAGGGGGACTAGCGGGGGCCCCCGGGAGCAGTTCTTC
D gene: TRBD2
V gene: TRBV5-4
J gene: TRBJ2-1
clone size: few

CDR3 protein: CASSLGSGTLAKNIQYF
CDR3 DNA: TGTGCCAGCAGCTTAGGATCCGGAACTCTAGCCAAAAACATTCAGTACTTC
D gene: -
V gene: TRBV7-2
J gene: TRBJ2-4
clone size: few

CDR3 protein: CASSLQGQMDTEAFF
CDR3 DNA: TGTGCCAGCAGCCTCCAGGGACAGATGGACACTGAAGCTTTCTTT
D gene: TRBD1
V gene: TRBV7-9
J gene: TRBJ1-1
clone size: -

CDR3 protein: CSVFGTNTGELFF
CDR3 DNA: TGCAGCGTTTTCGGCACGAACACCGGGGAGCTGTTTTTT
D gene: -
V gene: TRBV29-1
J gene: TRBJ2-2
clone size: -

CDR3 protein: CASSQGLAGELFF
CDR3 DNA: TGCGCCAGCAGCCAAGGACTAGCTGGGGAGCTGTTTTTT
D gene: TRBD2
V gene: TRBV4-3
J gene: TRBJ2-2
clone size: -

CDR3 protein: CASSSRGGSQPQHF
CDR3 DNA: TGTGCCAGCAGCTCCCGGGGGGGAAGTCAGCCCCAGCATTTT
D gene: -
V gene: TRBV7-2
J gene: TRBJ1-5
clone size: many

CDR3 protein: CASSPIRENSSYEQYF
CDR3 DNA: TGTGCCAGCAGCCCTATCAGGGAAAACAGCTCCTACGAGCAGTACTTC
D gene: -
V gene: TRBV7-6
J gene: TRBJ2-7
clone size: many

CDR3 protein: CSARDYQGDQPQHF
CDR3 DNA: TGCAGTGCTAGAGATTACCAGGGAGATCAGCCCCAGCATTTT
D gene: -
V gene: TRBV20-1
J gene: TRBJ1-5
clone size: few

CDR3 protein: CASSRDVLRGPLHF
CDR3 DNA: TGCGCCAGCAGCAGGGACGTTCTAAGGGGACCCCTCCACTTT
D gene: -
V gene: TRBV5-1
J gene: TRBJ1-6
clone size: -

CDR3 protein: CAIGSAAENIQYF
CDR3 DNA: TGTGCCATCGGAAGCGCCGCGGAAAACATTCAGTACTTC
D gene: -
V gene: TRBV10-3
J gene: TRBJ2-4
clone size: -

CDR3 protein: CASSLGGTPEGLAKNIQYF
CDR3 DNA: TGCGCCAGCAGCTTGGGAGGGACACCGGAGGGGCTAGCCAAAAACATTCAGTACTTC
D gene: -
V gene: TRBV5-1
J gene: TRBJ2-4
clone size: -

CDR3 protein: CASSFGGKATGELFF
CDR3 DNA: TGTGCCAGCAGTTTTGGCGGGAAGGCCACCGGGGAGCTGTTTTTT
D gene: -
V gene: TRBV12-3/TRBV12-4
J gene: TRBJ2-2
clone size: few

CDR3 protein: CASSLLPGLPVIEQFF
CDR3 DNA: TGCGCCAGCAGCCTTTTACCGGGACTCCCGGTCATCGAGCAGTTCTTC
D gene: -
V gene: TRBV4-3
J gene: TRBJ2-1
clone size: many

CDR3 protein: CASSVRLANTEAFF
CDR3 DNA: TGTGCCAGCAGCGTCAGGCTAGCGAACACTGAAGCTTTCTTT
D gene: -
V gene: TRBV7-2
J gene: TRBJ1-1
clone size: -

CDR3 protein: CASSLISAGGEKLFF
CDR3 DNA: TGTGCCAGCAGCTTGATTTCGGCAGGGGGTGAAAAACTGTTTTTT
D gene: TRBD1
V gene: TRBV5-6
J gene: TRBJ1-4
clone size: few

CDR3 protein: CASSLLPGDTIYF
CDR3 DNA: TGTGCCAGCAGCTTGCTCCCCGGGGACACCATATATTTT
D gene: -
V gene: TRBV7-9
J gene: TRBJ1-3
clone size: -

CDR3 protein: CANNPQNSASGNTIYF
CDR3 DNA: TGTGCCAACAACCCACAGAACAGCGCCTCTGGAAACACCATATATTTT
D gene: -
V gene: TRBV7-9
J gene: TRBJ1-3
clone size: -

CDR3 protein: CSATPSPVAGFYEQYF
CDR3 DNA: TGCAGTGCTACTCCAAGTCCGGTAGCGGGGTTCTACGAGCAGTACTTC
D gene: TRBD2
V gene: TRBV20-1
J gene: TRBJ2-7
clone size: few

CDR3 protein: CASSLDRPNTEAFF
CDR3 DNA: TGCGCCAGCAGCTTGGACAGGCCGAACACTGAAGCTTTCTTT
D gene: -
V gene: TRBV5-1
J gene: TRBJ1-1
clone size: many

CDR3 protein: CSARGTSGAVGQYF
CDR3 DNA: TGCAGTGCTAGGGGGACTAGCGGGGCAGTCGGCCAGTACTTC
D gene: TRBD2
V gene: TRBV20-1
J gene: TRBJ2-5
clone size: few

CDR3 protein: CASSYSISGGDTQYF
CDR3 DNA: TGTGCCAGCAGTTACTCGATCAGCGGGGGTGATACGCAGTATTTT
D gene: TRBD2
V gene: TRBV6-6
J gene: TRBJ2-3
clone size: -

CDR3 protein: CASSPGTSDETQYF
CDR3 DNA: TGCGCCAGCAGCCCCGGGACTAGCGACGAGACCCAGTACTTC
D gene: TRBD2
V gene: TRBV4-3
J gene: TRBJ2-5
clone size: few

CDR3 protein: CASSSLGTQNTGELFF
CDR3 DNA: TGTGCCAGCAGCTCCCTAGGAACCCAGAACACCGGGGAGCTGTTTTTT
D gene: -
V gene: TRBV7-3
J gene: TRBJ2-2
clone size: many

CDR3 protein: CASSPLNVVGTDTQYF
CDR3 DNA: TGTGCCAGCAGCCCGTTGAATGTGGTGGGCACAGATACGCAGTATTTT
D gene: -
V gene: TRBV7-2
J gene: TRBJ2-3
clone size: many

CDR3 protein: CASNGGAAGIDTGELFF
CDR3 DNA: TGTGCCAGCAATGGGGGGGCTGCGGGGATAGACACCGGGGAGCTGTTTTTT
D gene: -
V gene: TRBV27
J gene: TRBJ2-2
clone size: few

CDR3 protein: CACVPGQGFEAFF
CDR3 DNA: TGTGCCTGTGTTCCGGGACAGGGGTTTGAAGCTTTCTTT
D gene: TRBD1
V gene: TRBV28
J gene: TRBJ1-1
clone size: few

CDR3 protein: CAISLGYSGGAYNEQFF
CDR3 DNA: TGTGCCATCAGTCTAGGATATAGCGGGGGGGCATACAATGAGCAGTTCTTC
D gene: TRBD2
V gene: TRBV10-3
J gene: TRBJ2-1
clone size: -

CDR3 protein: CASSQSWQNTEAFF
CDR3 DNA: TGTGCCAGCAGCCAATCCTGGCAGAACACTGAAGCTTTCTTT
D gene: -
V gene: TRBV3-1
J gene: TRBJ1-1
clone size: many

CDR3 protein: CSARVRLAQETQYF
CDR3 DNA: TGCAGTGCTAGAGTGCGCCTAGCGCAAGAGACCCAGTACTTC
D gene: -
V gene: TRBV20-1
J gene: TRBJ2-5
clone size: -

CDR3 protein: CASRPKTGGGDEQFF
CDR3 DNA: TGTGCCAGCAGACCGAAGACAGGGGGCGGGGATGAGCAGTTCTTC
D gene: TRBD1
V gene: TRBV13
J gene: TRBJ2-1
clone size: few

CDR3 protein: CASSVLASGANVLTF
CDR3 DNA: TGTGCCAGCAGCGTATTGGCCTCTGGGGCCAACGTCCTGACTTTC
D gene: -
V gene: TRBV9
J gene: TRBJ2-6
clone size: -

CDR3 protein: CASSHTGTGSHEQFF
CDR3 DNA: TGTGCCAGCAGCCATACCGGGACAGGGTCTCATGAGCAGTTCTTC
D gene: TRBD1
V gene: TRBV3-1
J gene: TRBJ2-1
clone size: few

CDR3 protein: CSAKAGSTIQYF
CDR3 DNA: TGCAGTGCTAAGGCGGGATCTACCATTCAGTACTTC
D gene: -
V gene: TRBV20-1
J gene: TRBJ2-4
clone size: few

CDR3 protein: CASSPRTGGSPTEAFF
CDR3 DNA: TGCGCCAGCAGCCCTAGGACAGGGGGCTCCCCCACTGAAGCTTTCTTT
D gene: TRBD1
V gene: TRBV5-1
J gene: TRBJ1-1
clone size: few

CDR3 protein: CAWSLKYTF
CDR3 DNA: TGTGCCTGGAGCCTGAAGTACACCTTC
D gene: -
V gene: TRBV30
J gene: TRBJ1-2
clone size: -

CDR3 protein: CSARASDSNTGELFF
CDR3 DNA: TGCAGTGCTAGAGCTAGCGACTCGAACACCGGGGAGCTGTTTTTT
D gene: -
V gene: TRBV20-1
J gene: TRBJ2-2
clone size: few

CDR3 protein: CASSVESYNEQFF
CDR3 DNA: TGTGCCAGCAGCGTAGAGTCCTACAATGAGCAGTTCTTC
D gene: -
V gene: TRBV9
J gene: TRBJ2-1
clone size: -

CDR3 protein: CASSHMSSGQETQYF
CDR3 DNA: TGTGCCAGCAGCCATATGTCAAGCGGACAAGAGACCCAGTACTTC
D gene: -
V gene: TRBV4-2
J gene: TRBJ2-5
clone size: -

CDR3 protein: CASSFGRLLLSDYGYTF
CDR3 DNA: TGTGCCAGCAGCTTCGGGAGACTACTCCTTTCTGACTATGGCTACACCTTC
D gene: -
V gene: TRBV5-4
J gene: TRBJ1-2
clone size: -

CDR3 protein: CASSSSPGIAGANVLTF
CDR3 DNA: TGCGCCAGCAGCTCTAGCCCGGGTATCGCTGGGGCCAACGTCCTGACTTTC
D gene: -
V gene: TRBV5-1
J gene: TRBJ2-6
clone size: -

CDR3 protein: CASSLVAGTSFF
CDR3 DNA: TGTGCCAGCAGCTTAGTGGCGGGGACCTCGTTCTTC
D gene: -
V gene: TRBV7-8
J gene: TRBJ2-1
clone size: -

CDR3 protein: CASSWTVESTDTQYF
CDR3 DNA: TGTGCCAGCAGTTGGACAGTAGAAAGCACAGATACGCAGTATTTT
D gene: -
V gene: TRBV28
J gene: TRBJ2-3
clone size: few

CDR3 protein: CASSPTGQGVGEQFF
CDR3 DNA: TGTGCCAGCAGCCCTACGGGACAGGGGGTAGGTGAGCAGTTCTTC
D gene: TRBD1
V gene: TRBV7-3
J gene: TRBJ2-1
clone size: -

CDR3 protein: CASSPIGGAQGTEAFF
CDR3 DNA: TGTGCCAGCTCCCCCATCGGGGGGGCGCAAGGCACTGAAGCTTTCTTT
D gene: -
V gene: TRBV18
J gene: TRBJ1-1
clone size: few

CDR3 protein: CAISESGGGAEDTQYF
CDR3 DNA: TGTGCCATCAGTGAGTCGGGAGGGGGCGCGGAGGATACGCAGTATTTT
D gene: -
V gene: TRBV10-3
J gene: TRBJ2-3
clone size: once

CDR3 protein: CASSPLPIRQREERAYTF
CDR3 DNA: TGTGCCAGCTCACCACTTCCGATAAGACAGAGGGAGGAAAGGGCCTACACCTTC
D gene: -
V gene: TRBV18
J gene: TRBJ1-2
clone size: -

CDR3 protein: CATSDPAPAGGYNEQFF
CDR3 DNA: TGTGCCACCAGTGACCCCGCCCCGGCAGGAGGTTACAATGAGCAGTTCTTC
D gene: -
V gene: TRBV24-1
J gene: TRBJ2-1
clone size: -